This T cell receptor beta chain was captured by sequencing in a study of OX40 agonist ivuxolimab in advanced cancers. CDR1 MNHEY and CDR2 SVGAGI come from the germline V gene. This CDR3 is built from 16 residues. V lost 4 bases and J 1 base, leaving 13 bases between the germline ends. Generated by immunoSEQ multiplex PCR, the TCRdb table keeps only in-frame clones and is missing some. The sample carries approximately 70,000 clones, under 95% recorded once. The sequenced sample was CD4+ or CD8+ T cells sorted from blood, obtained in a trial of the OX40 agonist ivuxolimab. This receptor was identified in an adult with an advanced solid tumor such as melanoma, head and neck, liver or kidney cancer. The chain is built from TRBV6-5 and TRBJ2-2; D unclear. This chain's CDR3 is CASSSRPSLNTGELFF. The CDR3 region has the DNA TGTGCCAGCAGTTCTCGTCCGTCCTTGAACACCGGGGAGCTGTTTTTT.